This TCR beta chain comes out of a study of cytomegalovirus exposure and HLA in healthy donors. Study in general: Among the approximately 410 genotyped donors, approximately 81% were placed in the Caucasian-associated ancestry cluster.

In the case of this clone: Its antigen is not identified.

The CDR3 sequence is 15 residues long. Deletions cut 8 bases from V and 2 bases from J, with 13 bases between. The germline V gene encodes CDR1 LNHNV and CDR2 YYDKDF (reference sequence). PCR involved 60 Vbeta and 13 Jbeta primers. The assay was immunoSEQ multiplex PCR, and TCRdb's table has in-frame clones only and misses some. Among over 85,000 clones listed, 67% were seen once. Study-level findings and limits: A missense variant in DCLRE1C was later tied to TCR beta V- and J-gene trimming. Some public TCRs appeared in many individuals, while most sequences were rare.

Source material: PBMCs. The chain links TRBV15 to TRBJ1-6, with D perhaps TRBD1 (5 bases). The clonotype was recovered from a man aged 25-40 years in good health and CMV-seronegative. CDR3 protein: CATRQQNPYNSPLHF. The CDR3 region has the DNA TGTGCCACCCGACAGCAAAATCCCTATAATTCACCCCTCCACTTT.